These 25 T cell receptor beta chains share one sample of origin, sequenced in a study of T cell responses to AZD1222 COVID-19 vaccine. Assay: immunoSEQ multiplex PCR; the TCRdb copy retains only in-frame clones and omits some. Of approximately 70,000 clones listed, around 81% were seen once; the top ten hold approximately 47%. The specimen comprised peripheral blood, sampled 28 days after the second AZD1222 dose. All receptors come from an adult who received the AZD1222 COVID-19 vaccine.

CDR3 sequence: CASTPGGTSNEQYF. The CDR3 DNA reads as TGTGCCAGCACTCCCGGCGGGACTAGCAACGAGCAGTACTTC. The chain joins TRBV6-1 to TRBJ2-7, with 9 bases aligning to TRBD2. Germline V lookup: CDR1 MNHNS, CDR2 SASEGT. Trimming cost V 7 bases and J 5 bases; bases outside gene matches: 9. The CDR3 has 14 amino acids.

CDR3 DNA: TGTGCCACCAGTGATTCGAGACTCGACCTAGCGGCGGTTTTGGAAACCCAGTACTTC. Translation gives CATSDSRLDLAAVLETQYF. The chain links TRBV24-1 to TRBJ2-5; 7 nucleotides line up with TRBD2. Germline V gives CDR1 KGHDR, CDR2 SFDVKD. V dropped 2 bases and J dropped 8; count of bases not matched to a gene: 22. CDR3 length equals 19 residues.

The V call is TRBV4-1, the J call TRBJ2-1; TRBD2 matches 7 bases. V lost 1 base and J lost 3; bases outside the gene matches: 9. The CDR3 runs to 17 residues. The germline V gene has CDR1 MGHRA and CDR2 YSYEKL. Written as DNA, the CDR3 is TGCGCCAGCAGCCAAGTCGTTAACCAGCGGGGCTACAATGAGCAGTTCTTC. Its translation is CASSQVVNQRGYNEQFF.

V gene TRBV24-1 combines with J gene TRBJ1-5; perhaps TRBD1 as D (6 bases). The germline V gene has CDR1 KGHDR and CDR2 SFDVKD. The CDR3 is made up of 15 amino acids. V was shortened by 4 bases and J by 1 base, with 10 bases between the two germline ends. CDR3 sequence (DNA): TGTGCCACCAGTGAACTGCAGGGGAGCAATCAGCCCCAGCATTTT. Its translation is CATSELQGSNQPQHF.

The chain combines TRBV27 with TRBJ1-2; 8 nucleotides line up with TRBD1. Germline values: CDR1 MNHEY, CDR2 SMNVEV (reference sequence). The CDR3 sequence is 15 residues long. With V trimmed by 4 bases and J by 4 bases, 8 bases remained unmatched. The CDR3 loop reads CASSSWTGSGYGYTF. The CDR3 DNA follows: TGTGCCAGCAGTTCCTGGACAGGGTCGGGCTATGGCTACACCTTC.

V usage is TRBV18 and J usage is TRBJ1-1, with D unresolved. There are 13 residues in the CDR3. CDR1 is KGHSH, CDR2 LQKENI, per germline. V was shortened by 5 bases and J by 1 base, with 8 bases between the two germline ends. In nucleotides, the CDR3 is TGTGCCAGCTCATCAAAAGGGAACACTGAAGCTTTCTTT. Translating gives CASSSKGNTEAFF.

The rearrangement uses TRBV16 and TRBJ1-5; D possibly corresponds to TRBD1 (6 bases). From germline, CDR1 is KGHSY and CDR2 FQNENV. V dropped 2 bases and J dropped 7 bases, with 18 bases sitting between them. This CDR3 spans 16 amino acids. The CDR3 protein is CASSQRGGGRGQPQHF. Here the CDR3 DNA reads TGTGCCAGCAGCCAAAGGGGAGGGGGGCGAGGACAGCCCCAGCATTTT.

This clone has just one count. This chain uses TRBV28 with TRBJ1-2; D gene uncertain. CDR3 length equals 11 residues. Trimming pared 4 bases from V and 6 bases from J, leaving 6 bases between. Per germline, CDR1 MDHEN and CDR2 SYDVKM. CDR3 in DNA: TGTGCCAGCAGTTCCAGGAATGGCTACACCTTC. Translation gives CASSSRNGYTF.

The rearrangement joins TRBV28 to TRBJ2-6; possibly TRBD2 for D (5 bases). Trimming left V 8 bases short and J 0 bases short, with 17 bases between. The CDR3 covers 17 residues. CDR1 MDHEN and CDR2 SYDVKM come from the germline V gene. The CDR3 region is CASVAATDYSGANVLTF. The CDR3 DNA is TGTGCCAGCGTGGCCGCGACCGACTACTCTGGGGCCAACGTCCTGACTTTC.

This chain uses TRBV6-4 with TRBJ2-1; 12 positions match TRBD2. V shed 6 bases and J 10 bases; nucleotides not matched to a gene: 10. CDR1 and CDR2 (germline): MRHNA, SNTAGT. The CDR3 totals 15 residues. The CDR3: CASSVLAGGGMEQFF. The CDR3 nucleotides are TGTGCCAGCAGCGTACTAGCGGGGGGTGGGATGGAGCAGTTCTTC.

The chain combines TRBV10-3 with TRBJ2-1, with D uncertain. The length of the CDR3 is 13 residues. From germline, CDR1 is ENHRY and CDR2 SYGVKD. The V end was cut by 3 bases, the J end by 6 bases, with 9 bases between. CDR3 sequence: CAISEPAPNEQFF. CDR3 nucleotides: TGTGCCATCAGTGAACCGGCCCCCAATGAGCAGTTCTTC.

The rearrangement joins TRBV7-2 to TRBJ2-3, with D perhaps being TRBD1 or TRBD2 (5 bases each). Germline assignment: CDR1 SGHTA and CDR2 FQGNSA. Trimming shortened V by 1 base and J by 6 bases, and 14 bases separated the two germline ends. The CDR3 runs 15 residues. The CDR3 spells CASSLEGPLRDTQYF. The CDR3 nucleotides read TGTGCCAGCAGCTTAGAGGGACCCCTACGGGATACGCAGTATTTT.

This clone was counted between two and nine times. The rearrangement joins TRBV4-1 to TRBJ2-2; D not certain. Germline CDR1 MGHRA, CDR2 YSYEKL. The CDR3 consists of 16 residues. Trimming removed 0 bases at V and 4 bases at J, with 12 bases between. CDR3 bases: TGCGCCAGCAGCCAAGAGGTGCTCGCTAGCACCGGGGAGCTGTTTTTT. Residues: CASSQEVLASTGELFF.

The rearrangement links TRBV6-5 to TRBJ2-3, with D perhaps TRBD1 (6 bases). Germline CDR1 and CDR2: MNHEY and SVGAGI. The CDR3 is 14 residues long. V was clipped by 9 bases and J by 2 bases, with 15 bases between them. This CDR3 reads CASGQFDITDTQYF. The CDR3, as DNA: TGTGCCAGTGGACAGTTTGACATCACAGATACGCAGTATTTT.

The CDR3 DNA is TGCGCCAGCAGCTTGGACAACGGATCGGGTAATGAAAAACTGTTTTTT. Protein sequence: CASSLDNGSGNEKLFF. The genes are TRBV5-1 and TRBJ1-4; no clear D gene. Germline CDR1 is SGHRS and CDR2 is YFSETQ. Trimming stripped 0 bases from V and 4 bases from J, with 13 bases between. The CDR3 contains 16 residues. Together with reference TRBV5-1 and TRBJ1-4, the CDR3 gives the full variable domain: KAGVTQTPRYLIKTRGQQVTLSCSPISGHRSVSWYQQTPGQGLQFLFEYFSETQRNKGNFPGRFSGRQFSNSRSEMNVSTLELGDSALYLCASSLDNGSGNEKLFFGSGTQLSVL.

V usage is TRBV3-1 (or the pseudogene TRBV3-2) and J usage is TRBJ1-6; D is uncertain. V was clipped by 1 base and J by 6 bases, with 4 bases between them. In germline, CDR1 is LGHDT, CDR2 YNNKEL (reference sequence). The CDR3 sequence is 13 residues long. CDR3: CASSQGSNSPLHF. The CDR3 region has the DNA TGTGCCAGCAGCCAAGGCTCTAATTCACCCCTCCACTTT.

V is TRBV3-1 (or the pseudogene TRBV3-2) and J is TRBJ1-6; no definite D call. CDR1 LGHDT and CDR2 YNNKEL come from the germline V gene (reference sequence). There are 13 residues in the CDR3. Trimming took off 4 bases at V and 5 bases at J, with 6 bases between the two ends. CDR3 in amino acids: CASSRLNNSPLHF. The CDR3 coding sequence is TGTGCCAGCAGCCGCCTTAATAATTCACCCCTCCACTTT.

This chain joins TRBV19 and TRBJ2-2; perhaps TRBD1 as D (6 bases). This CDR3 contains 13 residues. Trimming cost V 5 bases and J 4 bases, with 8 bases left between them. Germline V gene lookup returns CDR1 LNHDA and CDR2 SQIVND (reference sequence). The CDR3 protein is CASSATGTGELFF. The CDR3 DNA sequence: TGTGCCAGTAGTGCGACAGGCACCGGGGAGCTGTTTTTT.

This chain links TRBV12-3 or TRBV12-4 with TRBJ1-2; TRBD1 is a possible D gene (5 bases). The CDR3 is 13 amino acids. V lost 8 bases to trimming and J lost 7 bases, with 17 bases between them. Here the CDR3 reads CASGPSSGSGYTF. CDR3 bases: TGTGCCAGCGGACCATCTTCAGGGTCTGGCTACACCTTC.

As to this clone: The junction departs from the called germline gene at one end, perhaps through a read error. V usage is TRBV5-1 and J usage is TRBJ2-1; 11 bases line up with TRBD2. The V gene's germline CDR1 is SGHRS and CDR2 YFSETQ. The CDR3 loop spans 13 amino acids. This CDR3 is CASSPEFSGGAVF. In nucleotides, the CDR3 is TGCGCCAGCAGCCCGGAATTTAGCGGGGGGGCTGTCTTC.

The CDR3 protein is CASSPVQAGLSRNEQFF. As DNA, the CDR3 is TGTGCCAGCAGCCCAGTTCAGGCCGGTTTGAGCAGGAATGAGCAGTTCTTC. The chain combines TRBV11-3 with TRBJ2-1; unclear D gene. Germline V lookup: CDR1 SGHNT, CDR2 YENEEA. Trimming stripped 5 bases from V and 7 bases from J, with 24 bases between. This CDR3 is built from 17 residues.

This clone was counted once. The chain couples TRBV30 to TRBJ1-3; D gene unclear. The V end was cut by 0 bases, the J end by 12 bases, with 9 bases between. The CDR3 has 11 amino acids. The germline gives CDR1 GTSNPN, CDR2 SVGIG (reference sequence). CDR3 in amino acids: CAWSVGEIIYF. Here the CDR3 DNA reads TGTGCCTGGAGTGTCGGGGAAATCATATATTTT.

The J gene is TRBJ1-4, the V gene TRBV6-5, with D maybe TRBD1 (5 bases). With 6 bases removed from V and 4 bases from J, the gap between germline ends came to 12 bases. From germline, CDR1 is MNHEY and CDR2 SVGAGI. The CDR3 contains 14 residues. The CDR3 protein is CASRGTASNEKLFF. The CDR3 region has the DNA TGTGCCAGCAGGGGGACGGCTAGTAATGAAAAACTGTTTTTT.

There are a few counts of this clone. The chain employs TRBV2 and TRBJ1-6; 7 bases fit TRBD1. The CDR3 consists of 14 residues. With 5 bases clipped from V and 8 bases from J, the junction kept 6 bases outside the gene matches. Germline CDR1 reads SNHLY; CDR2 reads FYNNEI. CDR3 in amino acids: CASSRDSEDSPLHF. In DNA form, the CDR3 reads TGTGCCAGCAGTCGGGACAGTGAAGATTCACCCCTCCACTTT.

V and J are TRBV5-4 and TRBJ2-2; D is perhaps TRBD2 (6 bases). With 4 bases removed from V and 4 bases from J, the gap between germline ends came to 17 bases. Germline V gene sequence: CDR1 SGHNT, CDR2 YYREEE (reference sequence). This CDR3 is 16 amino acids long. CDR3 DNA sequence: TGTGCCAGCAGCCAAGGAGGGGTAGGGCCCACCGGGGAGCTGTTTTTT. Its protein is CASSQGGVGPTGELFF.